This T cell receptor (beta chain) was captured in a study of long-term antiretroviral therapy in people with HIV. Germline assignment: CDR1 LNHDA and CDR2 SQIVND (reference sequence). V was shortened by 0 bases and J by 0 bases, with 14 bases between the two germline ends. CDR3 size: 17 residues. The study used samples holding roughly 0.85-11 million cryopreserved PBMC before DNA extraction. Note on this clone: Its antigen is undetermined.

Study conclusions and caveats: Clonotypes expanded prior to ART showed repertoire dominance at all sampled time points. Upon ART, diversity increased but remained lower than transplant donor controls. ART adherence, viral resistance and therapy changes were not recorded.

Investigators performed immunoSEQ version v3.0 at survey level. Using immunoSEQ multiplex PCR, the repertoire was profiled, and TCRdb retains in-frame clones only, with some absent. This sample carries around 18,000 clones, over 60% of them seen once, and the ten largest clones take approximately 15%. The specimen was unsorted PBMCs, collected 0.5 years before starting antiretroviral therapy. The clonotype was recovered from a woman aged 45-65 years with HIV. This chain links TRBV19 with TRBJ1-2; D is ambiguous. Here the CDR3 reads CASSIEESGFSNYGYTF. CDR3 nucleotide sequence: TGTGCCAGTAGTATAGAGGAATCGGGGTTTTCTAACTATGGCTACACCTTC.